The clone carrying this T cell receptor (beta chain) was seen only once. The antigen remains unidentified. This sample was taken from a study of tumor-infiltrating lymphocytes in localized non-small cell lung cancer. Notes on the study in general: Different pieces of the same tissue went to different assays, confounding technical variation with intratumor heterogeneity. Immunotypes IM1 and IM2 had similar TCR-derived T-cell fractions.

The CDR3 is 15 amino acids. Germline V gene sequence: CDR1 SGHDT, CDR2 YYEEEE. Trimming at V came to 3 bases and at J to 3 bases, leaving 6 bases not matched to a gene. Assay used: immunoSEQ multiplex PCR; TCRdb lists only in-frame clones, some missing. The table records thousands of clones, about 70% of them present only once. The specimen was uninvolved lung tissue not adjacent to the tumor. The receptor was derived from a human donor with non-small cell lung cancer. The V call is TRBV5-6, the J call TRBJ1-2, with 9 bases aligning to TRBD1. This chain's CDR3 is CASSWDREGDYGYTF. The CDR3 region has the DNA TGTGCCAGCAGCTGGGACAGGGAAGGCGACTATGGCTACACCTTC.